The 13 T cell receptor beta chains below all came from one sample that was sequenced in a study of cytomegalovirus exposure and HLA in healthy donors. The data were produced by immunoSEQ multiplex PCR, yet TCRdb's version contains in-frame clones alone and is incomplete. The sample yields some 170,000 clones, 80% to 85% seen once. Sequencing was done on a sample of PBMCs. These receptors all come from a man aged 25-40 years in good health and CMV-seropositive.

This chain joins TRBV27 and TRBJ2-3, with D possibly matching TRBD2 (5 bases). The germline V gene encodes CDR1 MNHEY and CDR2 SMNVEV (reference sequence). CDR3 size: 13 residues. V lost 5 bases and J 5 bases, leaving 11 bases between the germline ends. DNA for the CDR3: TGTGCCAGCAGTACGGGGAAGCTAGATACGCAGTATTTT. Translation: CASSTGKLDTQYF.

This chain uses TRBV5-6 with TRBJ1-2; D may be TRBD1 (6 bases). This CDR3 has 15 residues. Trimming pared 4 bases from V and 8 bases from J, leaving 21 bases between. CDR1 is SGHDT and CDR2 is YYEEEE in the germline V gene. DNA of the CDR3: TGTGCCAGCAGCCCGCGCAAGGGGGAAAGGACGGGCTACACCTTC. This gives the protein CASSPRKGERTGYTF.

This clone was counted a single time. The rearrangement links TRBV6-5 to TRBJ1-2, with 8 bases fitting TRBD1. The CDR3 has 14 residues. The germline CDR1 and CDR2 sequences are MNHEY and SVGAGI. Germline trimming cut 3 bases from V and 6 bases from J; bases unmatched to any gene: 6. CDR3 region: CASSYTGGVDGYTF. Here the CDR3 DNA reads TGTGCCAGCAGTTATACAGGGGGTGTAGATGGCTACACCTTC.

This chain links TRBV15 with TRBJ2-1; 10 nucleotides align to TRBD2. The J segment lost 6 bases and the V segment lost 1 base, leaving 3 bases of the junction unmatched. The CDR3 is 15 amino acids. Per the germline V gene, CDR1 is LNHNV and CDR2 is YYDKDF (reference sequence). The CDR3 DNA is TGTGCCACCAGCAGAGGCAGCGGGAGGGCCAATGAGCAGTTCTTC. Its translation: CATSRGSGRANEQFF.

CDR3 sequence: CASSKGQGTEVFDEQFF. The CDR3 nucleotides are TGCGCCAGCAGCAAGGGACAGGGCACTGAAGTATTCGATGAGCAGTTCTTC. The chain is built from TRBV5-1 and TRBJ2-1; 9 bases map to TRBD1. Germline assignment: CDR1 SGHRS and CDR2 YFSETQ. V shed 4 bases and J 8 bases; nucleotides not matched to a gene: 16. CDR3 length: 17 residues. Full variable domain (rest looked up from reference TRBV5-1 and TRBJ2-1): KAGVTQTPRYLIKTRGQQVTLSCSPISGHRSVSWYQQTPGQGLQFLFEYFSETQRNKGNFPGRFSGRQFSNSRSEMNVSTLELGDSALYLCASSKGQGTEVFDEQFFGPGTRLTVL.

Comments on this clone: The same CDR3 arises from other DNA sequences in this sample as well. The CDR3 DNA reads TGTGCCATCAGTGAGAACTCTAACTATGGCTACACCTTC. It yields the protein CAISENSNYGYTF. The chain is built from TRBV10-3 and TRBJ1-2, with no clear D. The V end was cut by 2 bases, the J end by 0 bases, with 4 bases between. This CDR3 is 13 amino acids long. Germline V gene sequence: CDR1 ENHRY, CDR2 SYGVKD.

V is TRBV9 and J is TRBJ2-3, with TRBD1 as a possible D gene (7 bases). The CDR3 consists of 15 residues. The germline CDR1 and CDR2 sequences are SGDLS and YYNGEE. Trimming pared 0 bases from V and 4 bases from J, leaving 12 bases between. The CDR3 region is CASSVDGRGADTQYF. DNA for the CDR3: TGTGCCAGCAGCGTAGATGGCAGGGGGGCAGATACGCAGTATTTT.

The rearrangement links TRBV7-2 to TRBJ1-5, with TRBD1 matching 8 bases. J was trimmed by 2 bases and V by 5 bases; bases with no gene match: 8. The CDR3 covers 16 residues. Germline loops: CDR1 SGHTA, CDR2 FQGNSA. The CDR3 spells CASSAFGQGGNQPQHF. CDR3 bases: TGTGCCAGCAGCGCCTTTGGACAGGGAGGCAATCAGCCCCAGCATTTT.

The rearrangement joins TRBV7-6 to TRBJ2-5; 9 nucleotides agree with TRBD1. The germline V gene encodes CDR1 SGHVS and CDR2 FNYEAQ. After removal of 5 bases from V and 4 bases from J, the junction contained 2 bases not matched to a gene. The CDR3 runs 13 residues. The CDR3 reads CASSEDRGETQYF. In DNA form, the CDR3 reads TGTGCCAGCAGCGAGGACAGGGGAGAGACCCAGTACTTC.

The chain is built from TRBV19 and TRBJ1-1; 7 bases line up with TRBD1. V was clipped by 5 bases and J by 5 bases; unmatched bases: 8. Germline lookup yields CDR1 LNHDA and CDR2 SQIVND (reference sequence). The CDR3 covers 14 residues. The CDR3 is CASSFGQEVTEAFF. The CDR3, as DNA: TGTGCCAGTAGTTTTGGACAGGAGGTAACTGAAGCTTTCTTT.

This clone was recorded once. This chain uses TRBV9 with TRBJ1-3, with 8 bases fitting TRBD1. Trimming cost V 2 bases and J 2 bases; bases outside gene matches: 6. Germline CDR1 and CDR2: SGDLS and YYNGEE. CDR3 length equals 16 residues. CDR3 region: CASSVDLQGAGNTIYF. Here the CDR3 DNA reads TGTGCCAGCAGCGTCGATTTACAGGGGGCTGGAAACACCATATATTTT.

This chain joins TRBV9 and TRBJ1-2, with 9 positions matching TRBD1. The V segment lost 3 bases and the J segment 2 bases; nucleotides outside the gene matches: 2. CDR3 length equals 14 residues. Per the germline V gene, CDR1 is SGDLS and CDR2 is YYNGEE. CDR3 nucleotide sequence: TGTGCCAGCAGCGGAGGGACAGGGAACTATGGCTACACCTTC. It encodes CASSGGTGNYGYTF.

In this sample, this clone turned up a few times. The rearrangement joins TRBV10-3 to TRBJ2-7; perhaps TRBD2 as D (5 bases). Looked up from germline, CDR1 is ENHRY and CDR2 is SYGVKD. Trimming left V 5 bases short and J 6 bases short, with 14 bases between. This CDR3 is built from 13 residues. The CDR3 DNA is TGTGCCATCAGTCTACGGGAACGGGGCGAGCAGTACTTC. Translating gives CAISLRERGEQYF.